This TCR beta chain was sequenced during a study of response to subunit inactivated influenza vaccine. As to this clonotype: Its antigen is unidentified.

With 5 bases clipped from V and 3 bases from J, the junction kept 6 bases outside the gene matches. CDR3 length equals 13 residues. Germline values: CDR1 DFQATT, CDR2 SNEGSKA (reference sequence). TCRdb re-derived calls from the RT-PCR reads in MiXCR, one entry per CDR3 protein. The sample includes roughly 760,000 distinct CDR3 sequences, 21% seen only once; the top ten take 10% to 13%. Study results and limitations: It was suggested by the authors that few new T cells are recruited by each seasonal influenza vaccination.

This TCR came from a man aged 50-60 years who received an inactivated influenza vaccine. This chain connects TRBV20-1 to TRBJ1-2; 7 positions agree with TRBD1. This material consisted of PBMCs from blood, taken 5 to 6 days after vaccination. The DNA for the CDR3 is TGCAGTGCTTCAGGGGGGCCTCACTATGGCTACACCTTC. Translating gives CSASGGPHYGYTF.